A single sample is the source of the 8 T cell receptor beta chains below, sequenced in a study of shared clonotypes between healthy human individuals. Cells designated naive CD8 were CD45RO-negative and were positively selected for CCR7, with terminally differentiated effector memory CD45RA+ cells excluded. The data were produced by immunoSEQ multiplex PCR, yet TCRdb's version contains in-frame clones alone and is incomplete. The table lists about 2.2 million clones, roughly 91% of them singletons, with about 1.8% in the top ten. The specimen was naive CD8+ T cells from PBMCs. The receptors stem from a man between 18 and 35 years old in good health. Some clones in this sample may be carry-over from other donors' samples.

The J gene is TRBJ2-3, the V gene TRBV9; D possibly uses TRBD1 or TRBD2 (5 bases each). Per germline, CDR1 SGDLS and CDR2 YYNGEE. V was shortened by 3 bases and J by 0 bases, with 11 bases between the two germline ends. The CDR3 runs to 15 residues. The CDR3 is CASSAGTVSTDTQYF. The CDR3 DNA sequence: TGTGCCAGCAGCGCCGGGACGGTCAGCACAGATACGCAGTATTTT.

The rearrangement links TRBV4-1 to TRBJ1-2, with 8 bases that match TRBD1. The CDR3 runs to 16 residues. In germline, CDR1 is MGHRA, CDR2 YSYEKL. V lost 2 bases, J lost 5 bases, and 10 bases stayed unmatched. The CDR3 spells CASSQTSSWTGYGYTF. The CDR3 nucleotides read TGCGCCAGCAGCCAAACTTCCTCTTGGACAGGGTATGGCTACACCTTC.

The chain combines TRBV29-1 with TRBJ1-1; 7 nucleotides agree with TRBD1. The V and J ends lost 3 bases and 5 bases, in that order; junction bases with no gene match: 6. The CDR3 loop spans 13 amino acids. Germline V gives CDR1 SQVTM, CDR2 ANQGSEA. The CDR3 is CSVDTTGWTEAFF. DNA for the CDR3: TGCAGCGTTGATACGACAGGGTGGACTGAAGCTTTCTTT.

The rearrangement uses TRBV28 and TRBJ2-5, with D possibly TRBD2 on 6 matching bases. The J call is uncertain, as TRBJ2-7 better fits the DNA end. The germline CDR1 and CDR2 sequences are MDHEN and SYDVKM. CDR3 length: 14 residues. The CDR3 reads CASSGGILSYEQYF. CDR3 in DNA: TGTGCCAGCAGTGGAGGGATACTGAGCTACGAGCAGTACTTC.

The chain carries TRBV9 and TRBJ1-2; the D is unclear. V lost 5 bases to trimming and J lost 4 bases, with 12 bases between them. The V gene's germline CDR1 is SGDLS and CDR2 YYNGEE. The CDR3 totals 13 residues. The CDR3 is CASSRRDSYGYTF. The DNA of the CDR3 is TGTGCCAGCAGTCGAAGGGATTCCTATGGCTACACCTTC.

The genes are TRBV9 and TRBJ1-5; a weak D match, TRBD1 (6 bases). The length of the CDR3 is 15 residues. V dropped 4 bases and J dropped 3 bases, with 14 bases sitting between them. CDR1 is SGDLS, CDR2 YYNGEE, per germline. Here the CDR3 reads CASSTTGSDNQPQHF. The CDR3 DNA is TGTGCCAGCAGCACAACAGGGTCTGACAATCAGCCCCAGCATTTT.

V is TRBV14 and J is TRBJ1-2; D is unresolved. The ends were cut back, 1 base at V and 1 base at J, with 4 bases in the middle. CDR3 length equals 13 residues. Germline values: CDR1 SGHDN, CDR2 FVKESK. CDR3 sequence: CASSQGGNYGYTF. Written as DNA, the CDR3 is TGTGCCAGCAGCCAAGGGGGTAACTATGGCTACACCTTC.

The rearrangement links TRBV28 to TRBJ2-7; 11 nucleotides match TRBD2. The CDR3 spans 16 residues. Germline-derived CDR1 and CDR2 are MDHEN and SYDVKM. Trimming at V came to 4 bases and at J to 4 bases, leaving 9 bases not matched to a gene. The CDR3 reads CASSSRLAGTVYEQYF. Written as DNA, the CDR3 is TGTGCCAGCAGTTCTCGACTAGCGGGAACCGTATACGAGCAGTACTTC.